The rows below give T cell receptor beta chains drawn from one sample of a study of cytomegalovirus exposure and HLA in healthy donors. Some clones are missing from TCRdb's copy, which holds only in-frame ones; the method was immunoSEQ multiplex PCR. Of around 98,000 clones in the sample, 70% were seen once. The sequencing input was PBMCs. Source of these receptors: a man aged 50-60 years in good health and CMV-seronegative. The CDR3 runs from the conserved cysteine through the conserved F or W.

TRBV28 | CASLPGAASGNTIYF
TRBV6-1 | CASTTGGGNQPQHF
TRBV5-5 | CASSGLANTGELFF
TRBV7-9 | CASSSADGDRELQPQHF
TRBV30 | CAWSVQSYGYTF
TRBV28 | CASSLTAYEQYF
TRBV27 | CASRGGWYQPQHF
TRBV30 | CAWSVERYSGNTIYF
TRBV11-2 | CASSLRFGQGEGEQFF
TRBV18 | CASSPLGVDNQPQHF
TRBV19 | CASSTGQGPGELFF
TRBV10-2 | CASRFSENTEAFF
TRBV7-2 | CASSQLGTGGGDTQYF
TRBV28 | CASRDKRQTSKDYGYTF
TRBV27 | CANSLTSDQPQHF
TRBV29-1 | CSGAQVEAFF
TRBV13 | CASSLGLGGSTDTQYF
TRBV6-5 | CASSYRGARSGEQFF